This TCR beta chain appears in the sequencing data of a study of CD8 T cells in ankylosing spondylitis. TCRdb redid the calling of the 5' RACE reads with MiXCR, one entry per CDR3 protein. Among roughly 200,000 distinct CDR3 sequences listed, roughly 13% were seen once. This CDR3 contains 14 residues. V dropped 5 bases and J dropped 7 bases, with 15 bases sitting between them. CDR1 and CDR2 (germline): SEHNR, FQNEAQ (reference sequence). The receptor comes from a male donor with ankylosing spondylitis or in good health (not recorded which). Material: blood, either unsorted or a sorted T cell fraction (not recorded which). V usage is TRBV7-9 and J usage is TRBJ1-5; no definite D call. The CDR3 is CASSPSPANQPQHF. The CDR3 coding sequence is TGTGCCAGCAGCCCCTCACCGGCTAACCAGCCCCAGCATTTT.